Listed below are T cell receptor beta chains from one sample, sequenced in a study of OX40 agonist ivuxolimab in advanced cancers. Assay: immunoSEQ multiplex PCR; the TCRdb copy retains only in-frame clones and omits some. Of some 75,000 clones listed, about four fifths are singletons. Specimen: CD4+ or CD8+ T cells sorted from blood, collected in a trial of the OX40 agonist ivuxolimab. The receptors were sampled from an adult with an advanced solid tumor such as melanoma, head and neck, liver or kidney cancer. Both conserved end residues are part of each CDR3. Each record gives: D gene, V gene, clone size, J gene, CDR3 DNA, CDR3 protein. D genes are given only for firm matches. Some rows mark clone size as missing; the rest say once, few, many or name a class of expanded clone.

>NA|TRBV7-2|NA|TRBJ2-5
TGTGCCAGCAGCCCGGAGGCCCAGGCCGGGTCTTCCCAGTACTTC
CASSPEAQAGSSQYF
>NA|TRBV27|NA|TRBJ2-7
TGTGCCAGCAGTTCCACCAAAGCGGTCCACTCCTACGAGCAGTACTTC
CASSSTKAVHSYEQYF
>NA|TRBV29-1|NA|TRBJ2-5
TGCAGCGTCCCAGGGAGTTTGGGAGAGACCCAGTACTTC
CSVPGSLGETQYF
>NA|TRBV5-4|NA|TRBJ1-2
TGTGCCAGCAGCCTACGACAGGCGTCGGTCTATGGCTACACCTTC
CASSLRQASVYGYTF
>TRBD1|TRBV9|NA|TRBJ1-1
TGTGCCAGCAGCGTGGGACAGGGAGGGAACACTGAAGCTTTCTTT
CASSVGQGGNTEAFF
>TRBD1|TRBV10-3|few|TRBJ1-5
TGTGCCATCAGTGCCGCCGGGACAGGGGGCGGTCAGCCCCAGCATTTT
CAISAAGTGGGQPQHF
>NA|TRBV21-1|NA|TRBJ1-5
TGTGCCAGTCCGCACAGGGCCCGTGTCAGGGGAGGCAATCAGCCCCAGCATTTT
CASPHRARVRGGNQPQHF
>TRBD2|TRBV6-5|NA|TRBJ2-1
TGTGCCAGCAGTTACCTAGCGGGAGGGGGTGGTGAGCAGTTCTTC
CASSYLAGGGGEQFF
>NA|TRBV5-1|NA|TRBJ2-3
TGCGCCAGCAGCTTGGGACGGGGGAGTCCTAGCACAGATACGCAGTATTTT
CASSLGRGSPSTDTQYF
>TRBD2|TRBV5-5|once|TRBJ2-7
TGTGCCAGCAGCCGCGGGTATCTAGCGGACCCCTACGAGCAGTACTTC
CASSRGYLADPYEQYF
>NA|TRBV7-8|NA|TRBJ1-1
TGTGCCAGCAGTTCTCCAGGGGCCCTGAACACTGAAGCTTTCTTT
CASSSPGALNTEAFF
>TRBD1|TRBV30|once|TRBJ1-5
TGTGCCTGGAGTCGGGAGGGGGCGATGAGCAATCAGCCCCAGCATTTT
CAWSREGAMSNQPQHF
>NA|TRBV9|NA|TRBJ1-4
TGTGCCAGCAGCAAAGATGGTTCAGCTAATGAAAAACTGTTTTTT
CASSKDGSANEKLFF
>NA|TRBV18|NA|TRBJ2-2
TGTGCCAGCTCACCACATCCCCCCGGGGGCGGGGAGCTGTTTTTT
CASSPHPPGGGELFF
>NA|TRBV19|NA|TRBJ1-3
TGTGCCAGTATTCGAGGACAGACCCTCGGAAACACCATATATTTT
CASIRGQTLGNTIYF
>NA|TRBV5-1|NA|TRBJ2-1
TGCGCCAGCAGCGTCCTGGCGGGGACTTCCTACAATGAGCAGTTCTTC
CASSVLAGTSYNEQFF
>TRBD1|TRBV19|NA|TRBJ1-5
TGTGCCAGTAAGGACAGGGAGGATCAGCCCCAGCATTTT
CASKDREDQPQHF
>NA|TRBV29-1|NA|TRBJ2-7
TGCAGCGTTAACGACGGAACCTACGAGCAGTACTTC
CSVNDGTYEQYF
>NA|TRBV11-3|NA|TRBJ2-3
TGTGCCAGCAGCTTAGGGGGGATGGCAGATACGCAGTATTTT
CASSLGGMADTQYF
>TRBD1|TRBV27|NA|TRBJ1-6
TGTGCCAGCAGTTCGGACAGGGGGCCTTCACCCCTCCACTTT
CASSSDRGPSPLHF
>NA|TRBV2|NA|TRBJ2-7
TGTGCCAGCAGTGGCGGGGCTATCCTTATTTACGAGCAGTACTTC
CASSGGAILIYEQYF
>NA|TRBV7-3|few|TRBJ2-1
TGTGCCAGCAGCTACGACAGAGCTAATGAGCAGTTCTTC
CASSYDRANEQFF
>NA|TRBV6-1|NA|TRBJ1-1
TGTGCCAGCAGTGAATCCGGGAACACTGAAGCTTTCTTT
CASSESGNTEAFF
>TRBD1|TRBV29-1|NA|TRBJ2-7
TGCAGCGTGTTGCCGACAGGGATCTCCTACGAGCAGTACTTC
CSVLPTGISYEQYF
>NA|TRBV28|NA|TRBJ1-1
TGTGCCAGCAGTCGACCCCACAGGGCCATCATGAACACTGAAGCTTTCTTT
CASSRPHRAIMNTEAFF
>NA|TRBV30|NA|TRBJ1-1
TGTGCCTTGGGGGGAGGGGCGAATAGGGGGACTGAAGCTTTCTTT
CALGGGANRGTEAFF
>NA|TRBV28|NA|TRBJ2-7
TGTGCCAGCAGGCCGACAGGAGCCTCCTACGAGCAGTACTTC
CASRPTGASYEQYF
>TRBD1|TRBV28|NA|TRBJ1-4
TGTGCCAGCATCGCAGGGGGCCAAACTAATGAAAAACTGTTTTTT
CASIAGGQTNEKLFF
>NA|TRBV7-6|NA|TRBJ2-1
TGTGCCAGCAGCTTAACCGCAGGGAGCTCCTACAATGAGCAGTTCTTC
CASSLTAGSSYNEQFF
>NA|TRBV18|NA|TRBJ2-1
TGTGCCAGCTCTCAGGGACTCCCTATGGATGAGCAGTTCTTC
CASSQGLPMDEQFF
>NA|TRBV11-2|NA|TRBJ2-5
TGTGCCAGCAGCTTAGATGCCTATGAGACCCAGTACTTC
CASSLDAYETQYF
>NA|TRBV7-9|NA|TRBJ2-7
TGTGCCAGCGGCCCAGTTTGGGGGAGGTACGAGCAGTACTTC
CASGPVWGRYEQYF
>NA|TRBV28|NA|TRBJ2-2
TGTGCCAGCATCCGGCAGGGGGGTGCCGGGGAGCTGTTTTTT
CASIRQGGAGELFF
>NA|TRBV28|NA|TRBJ1-1
TGTGCCAGCTCTGAGGGGCGCACTGAAGCTTTCTTT
CASSEGRTEAFF
>NA|TRBV29-1|NA|TRBJ2-2
TGCAGCGTTCGAGGAGAGGGGGCGGGAAGAACCGGGGAGCTGTTTTTT
CSVRGEGAGRTGELFF
>NA|TRBV2|NA|TRBJ2-2
TGTGCCAGCAGTGAACCACCGAACACCGGGGAGCTGTTTTTT
CASSEPPNTGELFF
>NA|TRBV28|few|TRBJ1-5
TGTGCCAGCAGTCAAAGATTAGGAGGCAATCAGCCCCAGCATTTT
CASSQRLGGNQPQHF
>NA|TRBV12-5|NA|TRBJ1-1
TGTGCTAGTGGTTTGGGAGGATCCGGGAGGCGGGAAGCTTTCTTT
CASGLGGSGRREAFF
>NA|TRBV2|NA|TRBJ1-3
TGTGCCAGCAGGGCGAAGGACACCATATATTTT
CASRAKDTIYF
>TRBD1|TRBV7-2|NA|TRBJ1-2
TGTGCCAGCAGCTACGACAGGGTTGGCTACACCTTC
CASSYDRVGYTF
>NA|TRBV4-3|many|TRBJ1-5
TGCGCCAGCAGCCAACAGAGCAATCAGCCCCAGCATTTT
CASSQQSNQPQHF